These 7 T cell receptor beta chains originate from one sample sequenced in a study of blood T cells in healthy people across ages. It was with a sample-barcoded 5' primer and a J-beta primer mix that a second PCR of roughly 7 to 12 cycles was run. TCRdb passed the 5' RACE reads through MiXCR, listing each CDR3 protein once. The sample lists about 570,000 distinct CDR3 sequences, about 26% occurring once. Sequencing was carried out using blood. These TCRs come from a woman in her seventies in good health.

The CDR3 reads CSASGGGETETQYF. In DNA form, the CDR3 reads TGCAGTGCTAGTGGAGGCGGGGAGACGGAGACCCAGTACTTC. This rearrangement joins TRBV20-1 to TRBJ2-5, with D maybe TRBD2 (6 bases). Germline V lookup: CDR1 DFQATT, CDR2 SNEGSKA (reference sequence). The CDR3 is 14 amino acids. Trimming removed 3 bases from V and 5 bases from J, with 16 bases in between.

This clonotype was detected only a few times. The gene calls are TRBV12-3 or TRBV12-4 and TRBJ2-2; D is unclear. Trimming shortened V by 3 bases and J by 6 bases, and 5 bases separated the two germline ends. There are 12 residues in the CDR3. CDR3 in amino acids: CASSFFSGELFF. DNA for the CDR3: TGTGCCAGCAGTTTCTTTTCCGGGGAGCTGTTTTTT.

For this clonotype: One junction end does not reproduce the germline sequence, and a read error may be involved. The chain is built from TRBV29-1 and TRBJ2-5; tentatively, D is TRBD1 (5 bases). Germline loops: CDR1 SQVTM, CDR2 ANQGSEA. This CDR3 is 12 amino acids long. The CDR3 loop reads CSGRTYQETHYF. The CDR3 nucleotides are TGCAGCGGCCGGACATACCAGGAGACCCACTACTTC.

The chain joins TRBV12-3 or TRBV12-4 to TRBJ2-6; D possibly corresponds to TRBD1 (5 bases). V was trimmed by 2 bases and J by 0 bases, leaving 11 bases between them. The CDR3 loop spans 17 amino acids. The CDR3 coding sequence is TGTGCCAGCAGTTTAATAGGCAGGGCCTCTGGGGCCAACGTCCTGACTTTC. Translating gives CASSLIGRASGANVLTF.

This clonotype was detected only a few times. The CDR3 DNA follows: TGTGCCAGCAGTCGGGACAGGGGCTTAATGAACACTGAAGCTTTCTTT. Its translation: CASSRDRGLMNTEAFF. The rearrangement uses TRBV12-3 or TRBV12-4 and TRBJ1-1, with TRBD1 matching 10 bases. Trimming at V came to 5 bases and at J to 0 bases, leaving 6 bases not matched to a gene. The CDR3 totals 16 residues.

V usage is TRBV6-1 and J usage is TRBJ1-2; the D gene is possibly TRBD1 (6 bases). The germline V and J ends were trimmed by 2 bases and 1 base, with 20 bases remaining between them. The CDR3 totals 18 residues. In germline, CDR1 is MNHNS, CDR2 SASEGT. The CDR3 spells CASSERVGTPRSNYGYTF. The CDR3 DNA reads TGTGCCAGCAGTGAAAGGGTAGGGACACCGAGAAGTAACTATGGCTACACCTTC.

The chain links TRBV11-2 to TRBJ1-1; D ambiguous. V lost 5 bases and J lost 7, with 14 bases in between. This CDR3 is built from 13 residues. The V gene's germline CDR1 is SGHAT and CDR2 FQNNGV. CDR3 region: CASSPGLQNEAFF. The CDR3, as DNA: TGTGCCAGCAGCCCCGGGCTGCAGAATGAAGCTTTCTTT.